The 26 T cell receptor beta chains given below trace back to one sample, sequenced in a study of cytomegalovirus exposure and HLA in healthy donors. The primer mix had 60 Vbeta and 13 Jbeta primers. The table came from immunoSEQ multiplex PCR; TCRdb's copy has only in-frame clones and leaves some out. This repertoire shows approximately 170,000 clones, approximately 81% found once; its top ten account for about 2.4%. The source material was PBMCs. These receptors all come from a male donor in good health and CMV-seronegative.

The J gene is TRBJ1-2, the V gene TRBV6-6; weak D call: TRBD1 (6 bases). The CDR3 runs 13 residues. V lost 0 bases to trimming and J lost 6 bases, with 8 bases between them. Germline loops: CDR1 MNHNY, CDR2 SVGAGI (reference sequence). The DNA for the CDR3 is TGTGCCAGCAGTTACTCAGGGGGTGATGGCTACACCTTC. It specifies CASSYSGGDGYTF.

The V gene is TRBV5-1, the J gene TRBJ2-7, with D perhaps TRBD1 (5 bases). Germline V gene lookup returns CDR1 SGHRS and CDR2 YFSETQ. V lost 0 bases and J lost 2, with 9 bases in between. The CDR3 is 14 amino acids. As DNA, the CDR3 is TGCGCCAGCAGCTTGGTCTTGACAGCCTACGAGCAGTACTTC. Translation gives CASSLVLTAYEQYF.

The CDR3 DNA reads TGCAGCGTTGATCCACAGGGGTTAGGGGAGACCCAGTACTTC. Protein sequence: CSVDPQGLGETQYF. V is TRBV29-1 and J is TRBJ2-5, with 7 bases matching TRBD1. J lost 5 bases, V lost 3 bases, and 9 bases had no gene match. The CDR3 contains 14 residues. Germline V lookup: CDR1 SQVTM, CDR2 ANQGSEA. Using reference TRBV29-1 and TRBJ2-5 for the parts outside the CDR3, the full variable domain is SAVISQKPSRDICQRGTSLTIQCQVDSQVTMMFWYRQQPGQSLTLIATANQGSEATYESGFVIDKFPISRPNLTFSTLTVSNMSPEDSSIYLCSVDPQGLGETQYFGPGTRLLVL.

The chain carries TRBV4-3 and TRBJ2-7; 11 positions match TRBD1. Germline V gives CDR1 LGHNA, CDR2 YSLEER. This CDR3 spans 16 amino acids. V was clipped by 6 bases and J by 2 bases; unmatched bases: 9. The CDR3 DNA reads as TGCGCCAGCAGTAGGACCTCGGGACAGGGGGCCTACGAGCAGTACTTC. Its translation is CASSRTSGQGAYEQYF.

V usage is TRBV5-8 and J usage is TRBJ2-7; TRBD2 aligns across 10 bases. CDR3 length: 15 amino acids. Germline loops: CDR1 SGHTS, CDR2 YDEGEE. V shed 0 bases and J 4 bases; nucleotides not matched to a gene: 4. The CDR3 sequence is CASSLALTSGYEQYF. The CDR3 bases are TGTGCCAGCAGCTTGGCCCTGACTAGCGGGTACGAGCAGTACTTC.

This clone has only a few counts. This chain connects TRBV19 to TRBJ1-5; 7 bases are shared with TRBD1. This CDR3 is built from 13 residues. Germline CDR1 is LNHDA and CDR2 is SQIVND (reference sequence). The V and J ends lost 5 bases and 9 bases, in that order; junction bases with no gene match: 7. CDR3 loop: CASSEQGLGPQHF. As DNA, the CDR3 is TGTGCCAGTAGTGAACAGGGGCTCGGGCCCCAGCATTTT.

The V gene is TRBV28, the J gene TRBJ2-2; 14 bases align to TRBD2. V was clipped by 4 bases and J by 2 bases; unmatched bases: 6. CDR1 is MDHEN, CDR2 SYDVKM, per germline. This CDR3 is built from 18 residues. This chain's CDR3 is CASSSRLAGGSNTGELFF. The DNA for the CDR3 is TGTGCCAGCAGTTCGAGACTAGCGGGAGGGTCTAACACCGGGGAGCTGTTTTTT. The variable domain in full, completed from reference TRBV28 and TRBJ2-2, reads DVKVTQSSRYLVKRTGEKVFLECVQDMDHENMFWYRQDPGLGLRLIYFSYDVKMKEKGDIPEGYSVSREKKERFSLILESASTNQTSMYLCASSSRLAGGSNTGELFFGEGSRLTVL.

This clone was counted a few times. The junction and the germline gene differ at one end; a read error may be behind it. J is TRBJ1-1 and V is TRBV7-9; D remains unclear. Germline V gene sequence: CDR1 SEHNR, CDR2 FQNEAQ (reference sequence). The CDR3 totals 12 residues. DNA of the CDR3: TGTTCCAGCAGCTTCCAGAACACTGAAGCTTTCTTT. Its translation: CSSSFQNTEAFF.

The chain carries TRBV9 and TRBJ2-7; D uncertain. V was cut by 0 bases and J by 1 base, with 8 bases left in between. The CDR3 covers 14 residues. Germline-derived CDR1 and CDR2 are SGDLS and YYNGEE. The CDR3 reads CASSVAAGSYEQYF. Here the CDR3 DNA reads TGTGCCAGCAGCGTAGCTGCAGGTTCCTACGAGCAGTACTTC.

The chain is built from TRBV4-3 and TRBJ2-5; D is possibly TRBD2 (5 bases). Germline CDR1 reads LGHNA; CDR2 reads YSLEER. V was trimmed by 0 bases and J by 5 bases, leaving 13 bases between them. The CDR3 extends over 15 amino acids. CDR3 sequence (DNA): TGCGCCAGCAGCCAAGAAGGACTCTCAACGGAGACCCAGTACTTC. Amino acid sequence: CASSQEGLSTETQYF.

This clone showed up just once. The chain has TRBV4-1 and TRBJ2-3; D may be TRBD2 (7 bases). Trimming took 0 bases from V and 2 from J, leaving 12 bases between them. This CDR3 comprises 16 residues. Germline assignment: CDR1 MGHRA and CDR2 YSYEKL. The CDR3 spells CASSQEGGAFTDTQYF. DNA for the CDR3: TGCGCCAGCAGCCAAGAAGGGGGGGCATTCACAGATACGCAGTATTTT.

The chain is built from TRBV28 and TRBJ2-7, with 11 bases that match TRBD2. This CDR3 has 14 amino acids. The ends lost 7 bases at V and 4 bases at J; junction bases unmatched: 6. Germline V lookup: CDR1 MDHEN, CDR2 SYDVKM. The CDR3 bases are TGTGCCAGCACCCCCAGACTAGCGGGGTACGAGCAGTACTTC. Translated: CASTPRLAGYEQYF. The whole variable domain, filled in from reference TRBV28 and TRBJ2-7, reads DVKVTQSSRYLVKRTGEKVFLECVQDMDHENMFWYRQDPGLGLRLIYFSYDVKMKEKGDIPEGYSVSREKKERFSLILESASTNQTSMYLCASTPRLAGYEQYFGPGTRLTVT.

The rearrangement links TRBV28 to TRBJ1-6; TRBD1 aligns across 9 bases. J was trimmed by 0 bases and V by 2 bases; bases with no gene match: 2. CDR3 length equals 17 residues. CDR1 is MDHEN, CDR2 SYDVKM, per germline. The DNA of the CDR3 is TGTGCCAGCAGTTTAGGACAGGGGAGCTCCTATAATTCACCCCTCCACTTT. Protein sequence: CASSLGQGSSYNSPLHF.

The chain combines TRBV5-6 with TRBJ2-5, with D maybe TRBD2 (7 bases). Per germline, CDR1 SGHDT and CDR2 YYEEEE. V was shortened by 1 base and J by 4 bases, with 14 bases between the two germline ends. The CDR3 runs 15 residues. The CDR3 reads CASSLIRGGGETQYF. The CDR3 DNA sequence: TGTGCCAGCAGCTTGATACGGGGAGGGGGAGAGACCCAGTACTTC.

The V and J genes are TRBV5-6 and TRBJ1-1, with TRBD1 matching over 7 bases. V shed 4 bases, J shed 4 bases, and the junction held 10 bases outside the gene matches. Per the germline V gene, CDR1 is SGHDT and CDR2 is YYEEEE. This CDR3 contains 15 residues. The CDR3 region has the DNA TGTGCCAGCAGCGTAACCGGGACAGAAAGCACTGAAGCTTTCTTT. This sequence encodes CASSVTGTESTEAFF.

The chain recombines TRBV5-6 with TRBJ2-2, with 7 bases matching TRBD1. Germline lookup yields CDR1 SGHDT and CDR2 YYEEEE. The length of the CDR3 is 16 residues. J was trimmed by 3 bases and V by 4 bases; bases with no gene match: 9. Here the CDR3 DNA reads TGTGCCAGCAGCCCGGATAGGGGGCGGGACACCGGGGAGCTGTTTTTT. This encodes CASSPDRGRDTGELFF.

The DNA of the CDR3 is TGTGCCAGCAGCTTGGACAGCCGCAATCAGCCCCAGCATTTT. Residues: CASSLDSRNQPQHF. V and J are TRBV7-2 and TRBJ1-5, with a possible D match to TRBD1 (6 bases). Germline V gene lookup returns CDR1 SGHTA and CDR2 FQGNSA. Trimming shortened V by 3 bases and J by 2 bases, and 8 bases separated the two germline ends. This CDR3 spans 14 amino acids.

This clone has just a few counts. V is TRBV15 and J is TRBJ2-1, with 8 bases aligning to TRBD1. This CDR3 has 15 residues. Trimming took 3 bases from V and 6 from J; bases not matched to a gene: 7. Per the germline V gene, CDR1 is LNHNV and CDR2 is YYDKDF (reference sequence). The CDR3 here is CATSRTRQGFNEQFF. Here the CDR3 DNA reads TGTGCCACCAGCAGGACTCGACAGGGGTTCAATGAGCAGTTCTTC.

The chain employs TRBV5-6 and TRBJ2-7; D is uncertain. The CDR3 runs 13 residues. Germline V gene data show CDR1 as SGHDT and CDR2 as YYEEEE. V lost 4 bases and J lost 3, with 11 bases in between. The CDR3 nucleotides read TGTGCCAGCAGCCCCGACATTGGCTACGAGCAGTACTTC. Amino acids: CASSPDIGYEQYF.

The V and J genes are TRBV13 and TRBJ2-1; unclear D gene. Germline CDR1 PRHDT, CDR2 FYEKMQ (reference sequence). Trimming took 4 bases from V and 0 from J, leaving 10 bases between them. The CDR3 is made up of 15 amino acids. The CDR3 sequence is CASSSRESSYNEQFF. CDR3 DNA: TGTGCCAGCAGCTCGAGAGAAAGCTCCTACAATGAGCAGTTCTTC. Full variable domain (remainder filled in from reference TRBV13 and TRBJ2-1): AAGVIQSPRHLIKEKRETATLKCYPIPRHDTVYWYQQGPGQDPQFLISFYEKMQSDKGSIPDRFSAQQFSDYHSELNMSSLELGDSALYFCASSSRESSYNEQFFGPGTRLTVL.

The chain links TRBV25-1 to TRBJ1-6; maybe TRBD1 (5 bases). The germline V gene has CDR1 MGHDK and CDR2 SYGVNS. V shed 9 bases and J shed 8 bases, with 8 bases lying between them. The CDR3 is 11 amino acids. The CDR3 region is CASSGDSPLHF. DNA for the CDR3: TGTGCCAGTTCGGGGGATTCACCCCTCCACTTT.

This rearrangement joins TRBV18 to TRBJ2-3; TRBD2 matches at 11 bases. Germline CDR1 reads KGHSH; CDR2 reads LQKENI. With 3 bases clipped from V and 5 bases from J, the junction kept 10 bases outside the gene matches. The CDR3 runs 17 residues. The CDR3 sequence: CASSPRGTSGLIDTQYF. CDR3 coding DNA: TGTGCCAGCTCACCGAGGGGGACTAGCGGTCTGATAGATACGCAGTATTTT.

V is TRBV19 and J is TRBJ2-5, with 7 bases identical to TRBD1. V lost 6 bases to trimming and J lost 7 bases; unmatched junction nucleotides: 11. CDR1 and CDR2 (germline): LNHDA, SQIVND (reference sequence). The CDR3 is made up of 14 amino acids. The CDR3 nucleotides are TGTGCCAGTAGCCCCCAGCGGACAGGCGCGACCCAGTACTTC. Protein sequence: CASSPQRTGATQYF. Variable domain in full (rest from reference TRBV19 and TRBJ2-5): DGGITQSPKYLFRKEGQNVTLSCEQNLNHDAMYWYRQDPGQGLRLIYYSQIVNDFQKGDIAEGYSVSREKKESFPLTVTSAQKNPTAFYLCASSPQRTGATQYFGPGTRLLVL.

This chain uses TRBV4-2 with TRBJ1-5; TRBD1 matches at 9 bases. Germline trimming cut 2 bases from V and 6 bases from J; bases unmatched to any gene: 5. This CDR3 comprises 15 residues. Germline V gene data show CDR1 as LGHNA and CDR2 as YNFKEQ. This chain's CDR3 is CASSQTLDRGQPQHF. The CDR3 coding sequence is TGTGCCAGCAGCCAAACACTGGACAGGGGTCAGCCCCAGCATTTT.

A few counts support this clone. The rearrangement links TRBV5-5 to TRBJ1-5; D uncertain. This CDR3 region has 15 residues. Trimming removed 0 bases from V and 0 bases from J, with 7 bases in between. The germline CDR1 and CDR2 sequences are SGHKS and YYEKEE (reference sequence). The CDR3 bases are TGTGCCAGCAGCTTGGATGCTAATAGCAATCAGCCCCAGCATTTT. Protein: CASSLDANSNQPQHF.

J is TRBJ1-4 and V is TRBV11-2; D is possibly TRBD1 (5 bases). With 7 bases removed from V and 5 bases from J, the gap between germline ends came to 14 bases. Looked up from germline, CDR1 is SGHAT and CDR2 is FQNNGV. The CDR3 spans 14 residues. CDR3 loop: CASTRGTENEKLFF. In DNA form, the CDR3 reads TGTGCCAGCACCCGGGGGACGGAAAATGAAAAACTGTTTTTT.